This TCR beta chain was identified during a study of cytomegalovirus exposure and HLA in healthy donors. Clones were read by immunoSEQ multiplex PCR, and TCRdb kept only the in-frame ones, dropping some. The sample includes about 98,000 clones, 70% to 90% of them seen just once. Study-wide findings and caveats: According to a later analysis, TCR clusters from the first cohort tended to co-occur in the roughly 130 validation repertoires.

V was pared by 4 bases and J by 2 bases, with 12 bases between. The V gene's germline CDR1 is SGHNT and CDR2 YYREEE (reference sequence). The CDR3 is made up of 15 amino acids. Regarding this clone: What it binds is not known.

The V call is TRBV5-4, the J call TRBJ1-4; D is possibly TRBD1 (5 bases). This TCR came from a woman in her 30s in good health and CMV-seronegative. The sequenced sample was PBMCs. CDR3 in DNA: TGTGCCAGCAGCCCCGGGGGTAGCACTAATGAAAAACTGTTTTTT. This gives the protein CASSPGGSTNEKLFF.